The clone carrying this TCR beta chain was counted ten times or more. The sample comes from a study of T cells in Graves' hyperthyroidism and ophthalmopathy. Amplification of TCR beta CDR3 regions used RNA as the template. Carried out on the TCR CDR3, a first-round RT-PCR used the HTBI primer set. Using its own MiXCR run on the multiplex PCR reads, TCRdb lists one record per CDR3 protein. The sample shows 640,000 or so distinct CDR3 sequences, approximately 15% of them seen only once. There are 18 residues in the CDR3. Between the trimmed V and J ends, which lost 4 bases and 2 bases, there was a span of 24 bases. Germline values: CDR1 LGHNA, CDR2 YNFKEQ.

Sequenced input: blood. The V gene is TRBV4-2, the J gene TRBJ2-7; unclear D gene. The sequence was obtained from a woman in her forties with Graves' ophthalmopathy. The CDR3 spells CASSRGEPSDGLTYEQYF. The CDR3 DNA sequence: TGTGCCAGCAGCCGTGGTGAACCAAGCGACGGTCTCACCTACGAGCAGTACTTC.